This T cell receptor (beta chain) is drawn from a study of blood T cell repertoires in COVID-19. Study processing details: Estimation of nucleated cell counts relied on the amplification of reference gene primers. Measured with immunoSEQ multiplex PCR; TCRdb has only the in-frame clones, and not every one. V and J calls plus clone size are reproduced from that table; the DNA served to infer D and trimming. The table lists 200,000 to 300,000 clones, 90% of them singletons. The V and J ends lost 5 bases and 4 bases respectively, with 18 bases between them. Germline V gene sequence: CDR1 SGHDT, CDR2 YYEEEE. This CDR3 contains 15 residues.

The origin of this receptor is a woman in her forties with acute or convalescent COVID-19. The genes are TRBV5-6 and TRBJ1-2; TRBD1 is a possible D gene (5 bases). The sample taken for sequencing was peripheral blood. The CDR3: CASRSVRRGVYGYTF. In DNA, the CDR3 is TGTGCCAGCAGATCCGTGAGGCGGGGGGTCTATGGCTACACCTTC.